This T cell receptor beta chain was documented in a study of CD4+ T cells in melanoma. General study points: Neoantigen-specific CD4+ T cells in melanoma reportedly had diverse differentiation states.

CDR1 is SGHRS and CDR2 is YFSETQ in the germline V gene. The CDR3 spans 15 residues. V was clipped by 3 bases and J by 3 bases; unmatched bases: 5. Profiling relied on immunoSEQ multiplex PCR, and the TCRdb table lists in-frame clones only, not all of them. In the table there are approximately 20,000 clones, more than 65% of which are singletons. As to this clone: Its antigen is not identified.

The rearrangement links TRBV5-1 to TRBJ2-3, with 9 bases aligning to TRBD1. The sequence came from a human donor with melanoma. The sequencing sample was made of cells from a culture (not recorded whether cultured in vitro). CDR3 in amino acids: CASSSAGTGTDTQYF. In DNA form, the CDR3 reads TGCGCCAGCAGCTCCGCCGGGACAGGGACAGATACGCAGTATTTT.